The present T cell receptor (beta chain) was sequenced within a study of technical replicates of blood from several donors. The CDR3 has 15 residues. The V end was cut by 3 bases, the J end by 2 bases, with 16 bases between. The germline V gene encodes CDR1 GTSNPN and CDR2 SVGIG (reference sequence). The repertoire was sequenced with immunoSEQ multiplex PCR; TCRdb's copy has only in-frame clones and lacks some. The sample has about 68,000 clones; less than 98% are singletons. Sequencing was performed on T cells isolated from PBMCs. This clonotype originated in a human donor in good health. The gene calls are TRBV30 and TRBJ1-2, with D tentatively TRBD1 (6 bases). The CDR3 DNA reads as TGTGCCTGGAGCGGGAGGGGGGTACTCAACTATGGCTACACCTTC. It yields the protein CAWSGRGVLNYGYTF.